This TCR beta chain is drawn from a study of CD8 T cells in ankylosing spondylitis. General study results and limits: Characteristic, it appeared, of ankylosing spondylitis blood was a TCR beta motif of fewer than 10 highly homologous variants.

CDR1 is ENHRY, CDR2 SYGVKD, per germline. This CDR3 comprises 16 residues. The V gene end was trimmed by 4 bases and the J gene end by 10 bases; junction bases not matched to a gene: 12. This clonotype was recorded a few times. Its antigen is not identified. TCR beta libraries were made by quantitative 5'-RACE with molecular barcodes. TCRdb reprocessed the 5' RACE reads with MiXCR, giving one entry per CDR3 protein. Here the sample spans almost 250,000 distinct CDR3 sequences, about 30% being singletons. The sequence was collected from a male donor with ankylosing spondylitis or in good health (not recorded which). The material sequenced was blood, either unsorted or a sorted T cell fraction (not recorded which). This chain connects TRBV10-3 to TRBJ2-2, with 10 bases that match TRBD2. CDR3 sequence reads: CAISGAGTSDPEELFF. CDR3 in DNA: TGTGCCATCAGTGGTGCAGGGACTAGCGATCCCGAGGAGCTGTTTTTT.